This TCR beta chain came from a study of blood T cell repertoires in COVID-19. TCRdb's table, derived via immunoSEQ multiplex PCR, lists solely in-frame clones and lacks some. The table lists around 250,000 clones, about 83% of them singletons, with 9% to 15% in the top ten. The sequenced sample consisted of peripheral blood. The source of this sequence is a man older than 75 with acute or convalescent COVID-19.

For the CDR3, the DNA is TGTGCCAGTAGTATCCCCAGAATCGACTATGGCTACACCTTC. Its protein product is CASSIPRIDYGYTF. This sequence joins TRBV19 and TRBJ1-2; no definite D call. Germline V CDR1 and CDR2: LNHDA, SQIVND (reference sequence). This CDR3 spans 14 amino acids. V dropped 3 bases and J dropped 3 bases, with 11 bases sitting between them. Filled out from reference TRBV19 and TRBJ1-2, the complete variable domain reads DGGITQSPKYLFRKEGQNVTLSCEQNLNHDAMYWYRQDPGQGLRLIYYSQIVNDFQKGDIAEGYSVSREKKESFPLTVTSAQKNPTAFYLCASSIPRIDYGYTFGSGTRLTVV.